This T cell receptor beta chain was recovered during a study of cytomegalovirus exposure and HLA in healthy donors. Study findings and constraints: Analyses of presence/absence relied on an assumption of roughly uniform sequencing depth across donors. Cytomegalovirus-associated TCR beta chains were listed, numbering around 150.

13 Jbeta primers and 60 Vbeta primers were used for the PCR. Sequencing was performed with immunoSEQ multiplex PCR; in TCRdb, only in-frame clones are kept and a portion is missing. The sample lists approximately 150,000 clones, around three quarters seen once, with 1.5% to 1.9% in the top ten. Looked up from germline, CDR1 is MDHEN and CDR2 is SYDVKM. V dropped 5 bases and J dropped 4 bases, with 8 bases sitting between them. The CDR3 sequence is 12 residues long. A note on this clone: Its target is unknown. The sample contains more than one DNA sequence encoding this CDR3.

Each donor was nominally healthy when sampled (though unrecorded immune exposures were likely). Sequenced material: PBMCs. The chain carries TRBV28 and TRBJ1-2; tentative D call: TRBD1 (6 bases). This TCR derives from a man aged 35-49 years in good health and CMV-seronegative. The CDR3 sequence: CASSPTGYGYTF. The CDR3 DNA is TGTGCCAGCAGTCCGACAGGCTATGGCTACACCTTC.